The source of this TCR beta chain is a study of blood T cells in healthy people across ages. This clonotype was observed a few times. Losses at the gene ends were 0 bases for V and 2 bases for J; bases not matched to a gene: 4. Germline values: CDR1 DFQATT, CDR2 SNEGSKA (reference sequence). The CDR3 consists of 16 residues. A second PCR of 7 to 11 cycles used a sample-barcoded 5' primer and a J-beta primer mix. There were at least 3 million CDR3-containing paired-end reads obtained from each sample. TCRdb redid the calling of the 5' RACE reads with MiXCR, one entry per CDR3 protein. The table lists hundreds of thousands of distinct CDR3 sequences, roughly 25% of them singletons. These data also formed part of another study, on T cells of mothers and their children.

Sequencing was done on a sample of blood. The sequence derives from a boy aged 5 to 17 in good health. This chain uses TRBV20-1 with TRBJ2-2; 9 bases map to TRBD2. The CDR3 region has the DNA TGCAGTGCTAGAGATGCGCGGGGGGGTAACACCGGGGAGCTGTTTTTT. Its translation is CSARDARGGNTGELFF.